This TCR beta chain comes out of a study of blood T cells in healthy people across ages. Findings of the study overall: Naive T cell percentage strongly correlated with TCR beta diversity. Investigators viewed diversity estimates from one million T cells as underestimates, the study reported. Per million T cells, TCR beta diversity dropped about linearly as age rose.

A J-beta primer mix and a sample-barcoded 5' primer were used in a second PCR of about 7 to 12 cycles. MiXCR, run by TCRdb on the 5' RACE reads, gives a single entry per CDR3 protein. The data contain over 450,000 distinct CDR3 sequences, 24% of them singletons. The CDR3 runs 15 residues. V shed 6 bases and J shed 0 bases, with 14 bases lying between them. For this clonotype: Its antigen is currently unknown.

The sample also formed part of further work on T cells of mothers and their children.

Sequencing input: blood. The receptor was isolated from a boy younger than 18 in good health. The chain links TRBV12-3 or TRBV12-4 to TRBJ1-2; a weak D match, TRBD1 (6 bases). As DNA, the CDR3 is TGTGCCAGCAGGGAAGGGGGAGCTTCTAACTATGGCTACACCTTC. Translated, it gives CASREGGASNYGYTF.